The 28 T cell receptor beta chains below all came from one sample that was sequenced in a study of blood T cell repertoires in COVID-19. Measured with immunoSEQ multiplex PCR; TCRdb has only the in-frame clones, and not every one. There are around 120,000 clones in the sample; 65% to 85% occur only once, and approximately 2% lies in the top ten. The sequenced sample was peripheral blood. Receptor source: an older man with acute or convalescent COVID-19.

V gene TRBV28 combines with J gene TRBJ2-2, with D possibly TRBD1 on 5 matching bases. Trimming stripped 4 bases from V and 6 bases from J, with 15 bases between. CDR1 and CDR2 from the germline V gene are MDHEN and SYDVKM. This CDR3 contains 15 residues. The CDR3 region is CASSSGSLRAGELFF. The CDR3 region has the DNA TGTGCCAGCAGTTCCGGGTCTCTCAGGGCCGGGGAGCTGTTTTTT.

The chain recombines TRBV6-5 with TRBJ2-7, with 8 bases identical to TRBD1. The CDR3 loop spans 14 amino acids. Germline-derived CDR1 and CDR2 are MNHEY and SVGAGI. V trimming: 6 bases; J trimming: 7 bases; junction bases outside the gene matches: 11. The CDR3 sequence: CASRPGTGHGEQYF. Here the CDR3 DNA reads TGTGCCAGCAGGCCCGGGACAGGCCATGGAGAGCAGTACTTC.

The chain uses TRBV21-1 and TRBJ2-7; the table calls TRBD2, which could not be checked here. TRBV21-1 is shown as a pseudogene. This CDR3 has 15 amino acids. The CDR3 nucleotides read TGTGCCAGCAGCAAAGATAGGCAGCGCTCCTACGAGCAGTACTTC. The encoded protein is CASSKDRQRSYEQYF.

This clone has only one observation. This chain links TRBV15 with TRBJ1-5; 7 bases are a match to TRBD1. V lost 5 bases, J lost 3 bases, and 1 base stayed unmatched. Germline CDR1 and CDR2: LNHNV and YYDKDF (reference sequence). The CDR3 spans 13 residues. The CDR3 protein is CATSGQVNQPQHF. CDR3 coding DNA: TGTGCCACCAGCGGACAGGTCAATCAGCCCCAGCATTTT.

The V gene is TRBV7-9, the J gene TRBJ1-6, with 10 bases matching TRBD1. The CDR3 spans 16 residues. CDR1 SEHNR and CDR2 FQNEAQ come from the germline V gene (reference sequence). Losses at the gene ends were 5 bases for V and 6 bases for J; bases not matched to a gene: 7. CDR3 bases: TGTGCCAGCAGCCCTAGAGGGACAGGGGTTAATTCACCCCTCCACTTT. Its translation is CASSPRGTGVNSPLHF.

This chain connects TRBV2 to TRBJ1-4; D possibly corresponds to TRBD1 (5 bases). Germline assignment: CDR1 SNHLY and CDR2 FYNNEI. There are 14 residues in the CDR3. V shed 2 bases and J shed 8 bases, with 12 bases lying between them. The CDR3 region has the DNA TGTGCCAGCAGTGAATATGGGGCAGTAGAAAAACTGTTTTTT. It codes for CASSEYGAVEKLFF.

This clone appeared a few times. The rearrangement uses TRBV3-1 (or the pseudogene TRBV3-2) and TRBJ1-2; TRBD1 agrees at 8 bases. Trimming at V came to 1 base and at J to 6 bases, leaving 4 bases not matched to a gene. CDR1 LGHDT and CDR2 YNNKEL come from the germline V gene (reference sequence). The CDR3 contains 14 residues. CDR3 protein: CASSQVQGADGYTF. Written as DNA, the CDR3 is TGTGCCAGCAGCCAAGTGCAGGGGGCGGATGGCTACACCTTC.

The CDR3 DNA reads as TGTGCCAGTAGTTTCCTCTCTGGGGCCAACGTCCTGACTTTC. Protein: CASSFLSGANVLTF. The chain employs TRBV19 and TRBJ2-6; D ambiguous. The length of the CDR3 is 14 residues. CDR1 is LNHDA and CDR2 is SQIVND in the germline V gene (reference sequence). The V end lost 5 bases, the J end lost 0 bases, and 5 bases lay between the germline ends.

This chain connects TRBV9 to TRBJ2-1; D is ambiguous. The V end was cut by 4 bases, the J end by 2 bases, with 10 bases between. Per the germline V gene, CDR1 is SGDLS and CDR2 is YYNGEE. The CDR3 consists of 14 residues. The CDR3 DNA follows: TGTGCCAGCAGCATAGATCGCGCCTACAATGAGCAGTTCTTC. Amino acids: CASSIDRAYNEQFF.

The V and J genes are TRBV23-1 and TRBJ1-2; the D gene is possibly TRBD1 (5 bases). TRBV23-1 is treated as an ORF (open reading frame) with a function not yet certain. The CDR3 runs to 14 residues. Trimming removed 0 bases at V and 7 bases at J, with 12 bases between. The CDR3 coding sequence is TGCGCCAGCAGTCAATCGCGGGGGTTTGCTGGCTACACCTTC. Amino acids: CASSQSRGFAGYTF.

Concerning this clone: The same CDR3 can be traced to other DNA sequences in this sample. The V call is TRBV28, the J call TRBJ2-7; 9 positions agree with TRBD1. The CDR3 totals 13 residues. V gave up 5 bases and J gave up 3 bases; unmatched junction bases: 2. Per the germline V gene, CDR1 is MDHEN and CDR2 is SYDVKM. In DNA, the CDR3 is TGTGCCAGCAGTCCGGGACAGGGCTACGAGCAGTACTTC. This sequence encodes CASSPGQGYEQYF.

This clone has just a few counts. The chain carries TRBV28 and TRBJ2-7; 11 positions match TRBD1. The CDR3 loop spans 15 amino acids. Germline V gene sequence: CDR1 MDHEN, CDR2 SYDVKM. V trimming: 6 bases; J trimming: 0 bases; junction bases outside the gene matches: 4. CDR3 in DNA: TGTGCCAGCAGGGTGGGGACAGGGGGCTCCTACGAGCAGTACTTC. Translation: CASRVGTGGSYEQYF. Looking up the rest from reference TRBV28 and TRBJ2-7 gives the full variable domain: DVKVTQSSRYLVKRTGEKVFLECVQDMDHENMFWYRQDPGLGLRLIYFSYDVKMKEKGDIPEGYSVSREKKERFSLILESASTNQTSMYLCASRVGTGGSYEQYFGPGTRLTVT.

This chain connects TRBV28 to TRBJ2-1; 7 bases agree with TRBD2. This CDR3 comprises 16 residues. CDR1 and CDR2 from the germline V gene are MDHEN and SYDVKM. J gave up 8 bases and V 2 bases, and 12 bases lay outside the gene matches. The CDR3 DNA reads TGTGCCAGCAGTTTAACCCCTTCAGCGGGGCGGGATGAGCAGTTCTTC. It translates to CASSLTPSAGRDEQFF. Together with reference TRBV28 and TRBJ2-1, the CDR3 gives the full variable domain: DVKVTQSSRYLVKRTGEKVFLECVQDMDHENMFWYRQDPGLGLRLIYFSYDVKMKEKGDIPEGYSVSREKKERFSLILESASTNQTSMYLCASSLTPSAGRDEQFFGPGTRLTVL.

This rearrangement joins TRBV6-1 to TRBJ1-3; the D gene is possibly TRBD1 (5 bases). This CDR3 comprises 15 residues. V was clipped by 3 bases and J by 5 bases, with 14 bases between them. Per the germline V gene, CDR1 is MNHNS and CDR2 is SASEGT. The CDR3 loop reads CASSEAGLRRNTIYF. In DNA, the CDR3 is TGTGCCAGCAGTGAGGCAGGGCTCCGCAGAAACACCATATATTTT.

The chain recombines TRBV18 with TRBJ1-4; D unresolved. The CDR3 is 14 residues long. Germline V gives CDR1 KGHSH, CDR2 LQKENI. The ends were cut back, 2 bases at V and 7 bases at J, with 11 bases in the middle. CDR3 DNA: TGTGCCAGCTCACCAAACAGAGGGAGTGAAAAACTGTTTTTT. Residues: CASSPNRGSEKLFF.

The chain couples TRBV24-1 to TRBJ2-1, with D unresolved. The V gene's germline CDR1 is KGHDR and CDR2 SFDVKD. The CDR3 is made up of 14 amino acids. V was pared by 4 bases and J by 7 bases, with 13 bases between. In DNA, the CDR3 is TGTGCCACCAGTGACAGCAAACTCGGGAATGAGCAGTTCTTC. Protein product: CATSDSKLGNEQFF.

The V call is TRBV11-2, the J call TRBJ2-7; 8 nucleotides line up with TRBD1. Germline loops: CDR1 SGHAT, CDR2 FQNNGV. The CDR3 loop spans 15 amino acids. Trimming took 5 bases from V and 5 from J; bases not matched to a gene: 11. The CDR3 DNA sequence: TGTGCCAGCAGCCCGCCAGGGGGCTCTTTCCACGAGCAGTACTTC. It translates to CASSPPGGSFHEQYF. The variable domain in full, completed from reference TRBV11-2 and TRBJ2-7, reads EAGVAQSPRYKIIEKRQSVAFWCNPISGHATLYWYQQILGQGPKLLIQFQNNGVVDDSQLPKDRFSAERLKGVDSTLKIQPAKLEDSAVYLCASSPPGGSFHEQYFGPGTRLTVT.

The CDR3 bases are TGTGCCAGCAGTATTCGGTACAGGGGGATCTCCTATAATTCACCCCTCCACTTT. This sequence encodes CASSIRYRGISYNSPLHF. The gene calls are TRBV27 and TRBJ1-6, with 8 bases identical to TRBD1. J lost 0 bases, V lost 5 bases, and 9 bases had no gene match. The CDR3 sequence is 18 residues long. Germline-derived CDR1 and CDR2 are MNHEY and SMNVEV (reference sequence).

The CDR3 loop is CASSFSGTGGVVRGADTF. CDR3 DNA: TGCGCCAGCAGCTTTTCCGGGACAGGGGGCGTTGTACGAGGTGCGGACACCTTC. V usage is TRBV5-1 and J usage is TRBJ1-2; 12 bases match TRBD1. The CDR3 is 18 residues long. Germline V gene lookup returns CDR1 SGHRS and CDR2 YFSETQ. V shed 2 bases and J 12 bases; nucleotides not matched to a gene: 20.

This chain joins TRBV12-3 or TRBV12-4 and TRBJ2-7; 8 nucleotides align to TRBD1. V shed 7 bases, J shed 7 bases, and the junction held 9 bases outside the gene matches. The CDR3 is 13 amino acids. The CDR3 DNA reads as TGTGCCAGCACCTCGACAGGGGCGGGGGAGCAGTACTTC. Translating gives CASTSTGAGEQYF.

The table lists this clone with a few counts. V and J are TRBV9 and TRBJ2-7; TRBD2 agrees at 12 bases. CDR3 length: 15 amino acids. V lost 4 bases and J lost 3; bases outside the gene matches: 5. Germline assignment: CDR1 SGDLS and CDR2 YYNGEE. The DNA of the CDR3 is TGTGCCAGCAGCCCGGGACTAGCGGGTATCTACGAGCAGTACTTC. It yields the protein CASSPGLAGIYEQYF.

The CDR3 bases are TGTGCCAGCAGCCTAGGACAGCACCATGAAAAACTGTTTTTT. As protein: CASSLGQHHEKLFF. The chain is built from TRBV5-6 and TRBJ1-4; maybe TRBD1 (6 bases). This CDR3 region has 14 residues. Germline V lookup: CDR1 SGHDT, CDR2 YYEEEE. Trimming took off 4 bases at V and 6 bases at J, with 13 bases between the two ends.

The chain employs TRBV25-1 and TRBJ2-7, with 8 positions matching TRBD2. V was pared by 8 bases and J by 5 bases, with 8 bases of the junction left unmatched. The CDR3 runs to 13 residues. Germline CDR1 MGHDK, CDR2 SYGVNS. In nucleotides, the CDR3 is TGTGCCAGCTCCCGGGGGGGGGAGGACGAGCAGTACTTC. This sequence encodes CASSRGGEDEQYF.

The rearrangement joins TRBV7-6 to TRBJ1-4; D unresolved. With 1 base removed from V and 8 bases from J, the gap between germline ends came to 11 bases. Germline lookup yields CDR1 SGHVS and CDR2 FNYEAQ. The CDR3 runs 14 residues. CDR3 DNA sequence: TGTGCCAGCAGCTTAGGCGGGCGGGAGGAAAAACTGTTTTTT. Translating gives CASSLGGREEKLFF.

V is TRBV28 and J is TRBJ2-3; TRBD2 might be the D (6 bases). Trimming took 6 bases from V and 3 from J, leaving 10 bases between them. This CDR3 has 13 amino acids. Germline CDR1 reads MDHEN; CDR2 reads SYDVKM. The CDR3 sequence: CASRASATDTQYF. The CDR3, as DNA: TGTGCCAGCAGGGCTAGCGCGACAGATACGCAGTATTTT.

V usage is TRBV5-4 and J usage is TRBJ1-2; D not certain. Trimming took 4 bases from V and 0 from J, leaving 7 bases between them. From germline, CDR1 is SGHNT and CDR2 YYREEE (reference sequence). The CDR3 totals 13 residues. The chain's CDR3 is CASSPVANYGYTF. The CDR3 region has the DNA TGTGCCAGCAGCCCGGTGGCTAACTATGGCTACACCTTC.

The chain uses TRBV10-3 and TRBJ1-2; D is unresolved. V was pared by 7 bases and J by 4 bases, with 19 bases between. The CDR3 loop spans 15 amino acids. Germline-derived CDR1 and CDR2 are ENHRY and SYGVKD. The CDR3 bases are TGTGCCATCACCGACGGGGTCCCTCCTAGCTATGGCTACACCTTC. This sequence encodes CAITDGVPPSYGYTF.

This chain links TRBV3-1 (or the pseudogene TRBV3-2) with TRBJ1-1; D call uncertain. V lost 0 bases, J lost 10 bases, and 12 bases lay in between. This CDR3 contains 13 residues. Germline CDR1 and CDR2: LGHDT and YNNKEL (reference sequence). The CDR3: CASSQDTGSVAFF. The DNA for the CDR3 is TGTGCCAGCAGCCAAGATACGGGATCGGTAGCTTTCTTT.